The clone carrying this TCR beta chain was detected ten times or more. The target antigen is unknown. The data belong to a study of CD8 T cells in ankylosing spondylitis. The study's findings and limits: Reportedly, disease-linked clones are significantly enriched in ankylosing spondylitis patients' matched synovial fluid.

Via MiXCR, TCRdb re-called the 5' RACE reads, giving one row per CDR3 protein. Of some 240,000 distinct CDR3 sequences listed, over 15% were seen once; the top ten hold around 30%. Germline lookup yields CDR1 SQVTM and CDR2 ANQGSEA. This CDR3 is 14 amino acids long. Trimming left V 0 bases short and J 5 bases short, with 13 bases between. Specimen: blood, either unsorted or a sorted T cell fraction (not recorded which). This chain connects TRBV29-1 to TRBJ1-2; weak D call: TRBD1 (5 bases). The receptor comes from a male donor with ankylosing spondylitis or in good health (not recorded which). DNA for the CDR3: TGCAGCGTTGAAGAACCAGGGCCTAGTTATGGCTACACCTTC. It specifies CSVEEPGPSYGYTF.